These 27 T cell receptor beta chains share one sample of origin, sequenced in a study of cytomegalovirus exposure and HLA in healthy donors. Use of 60 Vbeta and 13 Jbeta primers characterized the PCR. Some clones are missing from TCRdb's copy, which holds only in-frame ones; the method was immunoSEQ multiplex PCR. The table shows 80,000 to 100,000 clones, with roughly 70% occurring only once. Sequences were obtained from PBMCs. Receptor source: a young woman in good health and CMV-seropositive.

V and J are TRBV5-1 and TRBJ1-2; D might be TRBD1 (6 bases). The V end lost 0 bases, the J end lost 6 bases, and 18 bases lay between the germline ends. The CDR3 spans 16 residues. Germline-derived CDR1 and CDR2 are SGHRS and YFSETQ. The CDR3 sequence is CASSLEGAGARDGYTF. The CDR3 nucleotides read TGCGCCAGCAGCTTGGAAGGGGCAGGGGCACGGGATGGCTACACCTTC. Full variable domain (missing parts from reference TRBV5-1 and TRBJ1-2): KAGVTQTPRYLIKTRGQQVTLSCSPISGHRSVSWYQQTPGQGLQFLFEYFSETQRNKGNFPGRFSGRQFSNSRSEMNVSTLELGDSALYLCASSLEGAGARDGYTFGSGTRLTVV.

The chain carries TRBV27 and TRBJ2-5; TRBD2 matches 12 bases. The CDR3 has 17 residues. Per the germline V gene, CDR1 is MNHEY and CDR2 is SMNVEV (reference sequence). With V trimmed by 1 base and J by 2 bases, 5 bases remained unmatched. The CDR3 here is CASSLLGLAGNQETQYF. The CDR3 region has the DNA TGTGCCAGCAGTTTATTGGGACTAGCGGGTAATCAAGAGACCCAGTACTTC.

The CDR3 nucleotides read TGTGCCAGCAGTGAAGGGGCGGGCCTTTCCTACGAGCAGTACTTC. It yields the protein CASSEGAGLSYEQYF. The chain joins TRBV6-1 to TRBJ2-7; D perhaps matches TRBD2 (5 bases). V was clipped by 1 base and J by 1 base, with 11 bases between them. Germline loops: CDR1 MNHNS, CDR2 SASEGT. This CDR3 spans 15 amino acids.

This clone was counted a single time. The V gene is TRBV7-6, the J gene TRBJ2-5; 14 bases agree with TRBD2. The CDR3 has 20 residues. V shed 3 bases and J 7 bases; nucleotides not matched to a gene: 19. From germline, CDR1 is SGHVS and CDR2 FNYEAQ. CDR3 loop: CASSFDLGRERLAGGRTQYF. The CDR3 bases are TGTGCCAGCAGCTTCGACCTAGGGAGGGAACGACTAGCGGGAGGGCGGACCCAGTACTTC.

Points on this clone: The identical CDR3 is also encoded by other nucleotide sequences in the sample. The V and J genes are TRBV29-1 and TRBJ2-3; the match to TRBD2 covers 10 bases. J lost 5 bases, V lost 7 bases, and 12 bases had no gene match. Looked up from germline, CDR1 is SQVTM and CDR2 is ANQGSEA. This CDR3 region has 15 residues. The CDR3 DNA reads as TGCAGCGCTGGAGCTAGCGGGAGTTTCGGAGATACGCAGTATTTT. Amino acid sequence: CSAGASGSFGDTQYF.

The rearrangement links TRBV25-1 to TRBJ2-7, with 10 bases matching TRBD2. The length of the CDR3 is 14 residues. The junction had 8 bases not matched to a gene; V was cut back by 7 bases and J by 5 bases. CDR1 and CDR2 (germline): MGHDK, SYGVNS. In DNA form, the CDR3 reads TGTGCCAGCACCCCTAGCGGGAGAGTCCACGAGCAGTACTTC. Residues: CASTPSGRVHEQYF.

The chain is built from TRBV6-6 and TRBJ1-4; tentative D call: TRBD1 (6 bases). V dropped 7 bases and J dropped 5 bases, with 11 bases sitting between them. This CDR3 is 13 amino acids long. Germline loops: CDR1 MNHNY, CDR2 SVGAGI (reference sequence). The DNA of the CDR3 is TGTGCCAGCACCGGACAGACGAATGAAAAACTGTTTTTT. Its translation: CASTGQTNEKLFF.

This clone was observed a handful of times. This chain connects TRBV5-1 to TRBJ2-2; 9 bases match TRBD1. The V gene's germline CDR1 is SGHRS and CDR2 YFSETQ. J gave up 4 bases and V 7 bases, and 8 bases lay outside the gene matches. The CDR3 is 15 amino acids. For the CDR3, the DNA is TGCGCCAGCCGCTATGGGACAGGGATCACCGGGGAGCTGTTTTTT. Translating it yields CASRYGTGITGELFF.

This clone was detected a few times. The chain combines TRBV10-2 with TRBJ1-4, with D perhaps matching TRBD1 (6 bases). The length of the CDR3 is 15 residues. The germline V and J ends were trimmed by 2 bases and 4 bases, with 11 bases remaining between them. Germline loops: CDR1 WSHSY, CDR2 SAAADI. CDR3 in DNA: TGCGCCAGCAGTGAGACAAGGGGGAGTAATGAAAAACTGTTTTTT. This codes for CASSETRGSNEKLFF.

The genes are TRBV19 and TRBJ1-5, with TRBD1 matching 8 bases. Looked up from germline, CDR1 is LNHDA and CDR2 is SQIVND (reference sequence). The CDR3 spans 15 residues. V gave up 6 bases and J gave up 2 bases; unmatched junction bases: 6. CDR3 region: CASRGAGGGNQPQHF. In DNA form, the CDR3 reads TGTGCCAGTAGGGGGGCAGGGGGCGGCAATCAGCCCCAGCATTTT.

V gene TRBV18 combines with J gene TRBJ2-7; possibly TRBD1 for D (7 bases). V was cut by 4 bases and J by 7 bases, with 17 bases left in between. From germline, CDR1 is KGHSH and CDR2 LQKENI. CDR3 length equals 14 residues. DNA for the CDR3: TGTGCCAGCTCACATGGCAGGGGGGATGGGGAGCAGTACTTC. Its translation is CASSHGRGDGEQYF.

The chain employs TRBV6-5 and TRBJ2-5, with 7 bases identical to TRBD1. V dropped 6 bases and J dropped 6; count of bases not matched to a gene: 10. Germline V gives CDR1 MNHEY, CDR2 SVGAGI. The CDR3 contains 14 residues. The CDR3 nucleotides are TGTGCCAGCAGCCCTCCGGGACAGCGGAAGACCCAGTACTTC. The encoded protein is CASSPPGQRKTQYF.

V and J are TRBV4-1 and TRBJ1-2; unclear D gene. The CDR3 is 13 residues long. CDR1 MGHRA and CDR2 YSYEKL come from the germline V gene. V was pared by 0 bases and J by 4 bases, with 6 bases between. Here the CDR3 DNA reads TGCGCCAGCAGCCAAGAGGCAGGCTATGGCTACACCTTC. Encoded protein: CASSQEAGYGYTF.

Only a few counts were recorded for this clone. The chain joins TRBV7-9 to TRBJ1-2; no reliable D call. The CDR3 length is 11 residues. The V gene lost 5 bases and the J gene lost 8 bases, with 9 bases spanning the gap. Germline CDR1 SEHNR, CDR2 FQNEAQ (reference sequence). The CDR3 DNA reads TGTGCCAGCAGCCTATCTAGGGGCTACACCTTC. Amino acid sequence: CASSLSRGYTF.

The J gene is TRBJ1-1, the V gene TRBV6-6; no clear D. The V end lost 3 bases, the J end lost 3 bases, and 14 bases lay between the germline ends. CDR1 and CDR2 from the germline V gene are MNHNY and SVGAGI (reference sequence). This CDR3 is built from 15 residues. CDR3 DNA sequence: TGTGCCAGCAGTTATGCCTCCGGCGCGGACACTGAAGCTTTCTTT. It codes for CASSYASGADTEAFF.

This clone was detected only once. V is TRBV2 and J is TRBJ2-5; 8 bases line up with TRBD2. The CDR3 spans 17 residues. The germline V gene has CDR1 SNHLY and CDR2 FYNNEI. Losses at the gene ends were 0 bases for V and 5 bases for J; bases not matched to a gene: 11. The CDR3 spells CASSEALQGGRKETQYF. Here the CDR3 DNA reads TGTGCCAGCAGTGAAGCGCTTCAGGGCGGGAGGAAGGAGACCCAGTACTTC.

The chain's CDR3 is CASSQEIAGGQETQYF. The CDR3 DNA follows: TGTGCCAGCAGCCAAGAAATAGCGGGGGGTCAAGAGACCCAGTACTTC. The V call is TRBV4-2, the J call TRBJ2-5, with TRBD2 identical over 10 bases. In germline, CDR1 is LGHNA, CDR2 YNFKEQ. The CDR3 extends over 16 amino acids. The V gene end was trimmed by 0 bases and the J gene end by 2 bases; junction bases not matched to a gene: 3.

The chain carries TRBV4-2 and TRBJ2-3; the match to TRBD2 covers 8 bases. The germline gives CDR1 LGHNA, CDR2 YNFKEQ. Trimming at V came to 0 bases and at J to 6 bases, leaving 8 bases not matched to a gene. This CDR3 has 16 residues. The CDR3 bases are TGTGCCAGCAGCCAAGATGACCCAGCGGGAGCTGATACGCAGTATTTT. Amino acid sequence: CASSQDDPAGADTQYF.

This clone has just a few counts. The rearrangement uses TRBV6-5 and TRBJ2-3; no definite D call. This CDR3 contains 14 residues. In germline, CDR1 is MNHEY, CDR2 SVGAGI. V lost 4 bases and J lost 6, with 14 bases in between. The CDR3: CASSSPVASDTQYF. CDR3 bases: TGTGCCAGCAGTTCCCCCGTAGCTTCGGATACGCAGTATTTT.

The chain carries TRBV30 and TRBJ1-1; TRBD1 matches at 7 bases. The germline gives CDR1 GTSNPN, CDR2 SVGIG (reference sequence). The length of the CDR3 is 13 residues. Trimming cost V 0 bases and J 6 bases; bases outside gene matches: 4. CDR3 bases: TGTGCCTGGAGTGTTAGTAGGGGGCCTGAAGCTTTCTTT. It yields the protein CAWSVSRGPEAFF.

This chain links TRBV28 with TRBJ2-3; 8 bases are shared with TRBD2. With V trimmed by 6 bases and J by 5 bases, 13 bases remained unmatched. The germline V gene encodes CDR1 MDHEN and CDR2 SYDVKM. CDR3 length: 16 amino acids. The CDR3 bases are TGTGCCAGCAGCTTCCTACCAGCGGGGGTGGAAGATACGCAGTATTTT. It is translated as CASSFLPAGVEDTQYF.

This clone has a single count. This chain links TRBV19 with TRBJ2-7; 7 positions match TRBD1. The CDR3 is 11 amino acids. Germline V lookup: CDR1 LNHDA, CDR2 SQIVND (reference sequence). V lost 10 bases and J lost 6; bases outside the gene matches: 6. The CDR3 here is CATGQGVEQYF. Here the CDR3 DNA reads TGTGCCACCGGCCAGGGGGTCGAGCAGTACTTC.

This rearrangement joins TRBV29-1 to TRBJ2-1, with D tentatively TRBD1 (6 bases). Germline V gives CDR1 SQVTM, CDR2 ANQGSEA. V was trimmed by 6 bases and J by 4 bases, leaving 16 bases between them. This CDR3 spans 14 amino acids. The CDR3 spells CSVSRGNRYNEQFF. In DNA form, the CDR3 reads TGCAGCGTGTCCAGGGGAAACCGTTACAATGAGCAGTTCTTC.

This clone was recorded once. The rearrangement uses TRBV9 and TRBJ2-6; 11 bases line up with TRBD1. Trimming cost V 7 bases and J 4 bases; bases outside gene matches: 4. Germline V gene lookup returns CDR1 SGDLS and CDR2 YYNGEE. The CDR3 is made up of 15 amino acids. CDR3 residues: CASGQGAGGANVLTF. CDR3 DNA: TGTGCCAGCGGACAGGGGGCAGGGGGGGCCAACGTCCTGACTTTC.

This sequence joins TRBV11-2 and TRBJ2-7, with a weak D call TRBD2 (7 bases). Germline V gives CDR1 SGHAT, CDR2 FQNNGV. Trimming pared 3 bases from V and 3 bases from J, leaving 15 bases between. The CDR3 sequence is 15 residues long. CDR3 bases: TGTGCCAGCAGCTTGAACACAGGGAGGGTCTACGAGCAGTACTTC. This translates into CASSLNTGRVYEQYF.

V usage is TRBV11-2 and J usage is TRBJ2-7, with D perhaps TRBD1 (6 bases). CDR1 and CDR2 from the germline V gene are SGHAT and FQNNGV. Trimming cost V 2 bases and J 0 bases, with 11 bases left between them. The CDR3 loop spans 15 amino acids. The CDR3 DNA follows: TGTGCCAGCAGCTTACTCAGGGGTTTCTCCTACGAGCAGTACTTC. It encodes CASSLLRGFSYEQYF.

The rearrangement joins TRBV5-5 to TRBJ1-1; a possible D gene is TRBD1 (6 bases). The CDR3 has 16 residues. Germline lookup yields CDR1 SGHKS and CDR2 YYEKEE (reference sequence). The germline V and J ends were trimmed by 0 bases and 0 bases, with 12 bases remaining between them. CDR3 nucleotide sequence: TGTGCCAGCAGCTTGGTACCAGGGGTAATGAACACTGAAGCTTTCTTT. Protein sequence: CASSLVPGVMNTEAFF.